The clone carrying this T cell receptor beta chain was observed a few times. Using immunoSEQ multiplex PCR, the repertoire was profiled, and TCRdb retains in-frame clones only, with some absent. The table shows about 220,000 clones, with nearly 90% occurring only once. This entry belongs to a study of blood T cell repertoires in COVID-19. Trimming cost V 4 bases and J 6 bases; bases outside gene matches: 3. The CDR3 runs to 13 residues. CDR1 is SGHNT, CDR2 YYREEE, per germline (reference sequence). This sequence joins TRBV5-4 and TRBJ2-1, with TRBD1 matching 8 bases. The TCR was taken from a man aged 25 to 40 who had been exposed to COVID-19. The sample was PBMCs or T cells enriched from blood (not recorded which). The CDR3 bases are TGTGCCAGCAGCCCACAGGGGGGCAATGAGCAGTTCTTC. It translates to CASSPQGGNEQFF.